The rows below give T cell receptor beta chains drawn from one sample of a study of OX40 agonist ivuxolimab in advanced cancers. The protocol was immunoSEQ multiplex PCR, while the TCRdb copy is restricted to in-frame clones and leaves out a portion. The sample yields about 99,000 clones, more than 95% seen once. This specimen was CD4+ or CD8+ T cells sorted from blood, taken in a trial of the OX40 agonist ivuxolimab. The receptor set was obtained from an adult with an advanced solid tumor such as melanoma, head and neck, liver or kidney cancer. The CDR3 runs from the conserved cysteine through the conserved F or W. Fields, in order: D gene, CDR3 length, J gene, clone size, V gene, CDR3 protein, CDR3 DNA. The D gene is left open where the match is weak. Rows may omit the clone size; those that give it use once, few, many or a size class.

.,11,TRBJ1-3,.,TRBV28,CASSYGNTIYF,TGTGCCAGCAGTTACGGAAACACCATATATTTT
.,11,TRBJ2-1,.,TRBV28,CASSPDEKQFF,TGTGCCAGCAGCCCGGACGAAAAGCAGTTCTTC
.,15,TRBJ2-5,.,TRBV2,CASKDGPEAGETQYF,TGTGCCAGCAAAGACGGGCCAGAGGCTGGGGAGACCCAGTACTTC
.,12,TRBJ2-2,.,TRBV2,CASSDGGGELFF,TGTGCCAGCAGTGATGGGGGCGGGGAGCTGTTTTTT
.,14,TRBJ1-5,.,TRBV5-8,CASSFTGGNQPQHF,TGTGCCAGCAGCTTCACCGGAGGCAATCAGCCCCAGCATTTT
.,10,TRBJ2-1,.,TRBV6-1,CASSEAWQFF,TGTGCCAGCAGTGAAGCTTGGCAGTTCTTC
TRBD2,14,TRBJ2-1,.,TRBV11-1,CASSLAGLDNEQFF,TGTGCCAGCAGCTTAGCGGGACTAGACAATGAGCAGTTCTTC
TRBD2,14,TRBJ2-7,.,TRBV27,CASSLAGVSYEQYF,TGTGCCAGCAGTTTAGCGGGGGTGTCCTACGAGCAGTACTTC
TRBD2,15,TRBJ2-2,.,TRBV7-9,CASSFSREGTGELFF,TGTGCCAGCAGCTTTTCCCGGGAGGGCACCGGGGAGCTGTTTTTT
.,12,TRBJ1-2,.,TRBV6-5,CATSRDGRGYTF,TGTGCCACCTCTCGGGACGGCCGGGGCTACACCTTC
.,14,TRBJ1-2,.,TRBV5-4,CASSLVPENYGYTF,TGTGCCAGCAGCTTGGTGCCAGAGAACTATGGCTACACCTTC
.,13,TRBJ1-2,.,TRBV27,CASSPFQGGGYTF,TGTGCCAGCAGCCCTTTTCAGGGAGGTGGCTACACCTTC
.,15,TRBJ2-7,once,TRBV27,CASSQRGAGIYEQYF,TGTGCCAGCAGCCAACGGGGGGCTGGGATATACGAGCAGTACTTC
TRBD2,18,TRBJ2-5,once,TRBV4-2,CASSQDSSGRALGETQYF,TGTGCCAGCAGCCAAGATTCTAGCGGGAGGGCCTTGGGTGAGACCCAGTACTTC
.,12,TRBJ1-5,.,TRBV27,CASSLVGQPQHF,TGTGCCAGCAGTTTAGTTGGTCAGCCCCAGCATTTT
.,11,TRBJ1-2,.,TRBV4-3,CASSQGYGYTF,TGCGCCAGCTCACAGGGCTATGGCTACACCTTC
.,14,TRBJ2-7,.,TRBV9,CASSVFSGAYEQYF,TGTGCCAGCAGCGTCTTTAGCGGCGCCTACGAGCAGTACTTC
TRBD2,16,TRBJ2-1,once,TRBV18,CASSPKLAGGLNEQFF,TGTGCCAGCTCACCAAAGCTAGCGGGGGGGCTCAATGAGCAGTTCTTC
.,14,TRBJ2-7,.,TRBV27,CASSLRREGYEQYF,TGTGCCAGCAGTTTACGGAGAGAGGGCTACGAGCAGTACTTC
TRBD1,14,TRBJ2-7,.,TRBV6-1,CASRWGTGLDGQYF,TGTGCCAGCAGGTGGGGGACAGGGTTAGACGGGCAGTACTTC
.,14,TRBJ2-7,.,TRBV4-1,CASSQGTSSYEQYF,TGCGCCAGCAGCCAAGGGACAAGCTCCTACGAGCAGTACTTC
TRBD2,13,TRBJ2-1,.,TRBV5-1,CASPGTSGNLQFF,TGCGCCAGCCCCGGGACTAGCGGGAATTTGCAGTTCTTC
.,12,TRBJ2-5,.,TRBV7-9,CASSFDQETQYF,TGTGCCAGCAGCTTTGACCAAGAGACCCAGTACTTC
TRBD2,14,TRBJ2-7,.,TRBV5-1,CASSLGGGTYEQYF,TGCGCCAGCAGCTTGGGCGGGGGGACCTACGAGCAGTACTTC
.,15,TRBJ1-5,.,TRBV28,CASSTSTEPNQPQHF,TGTGCCAGCAGCACTTCGACGGAGCCGAATCAGCCCCAGCATTTT
TRBD1,12,TRBJ1-2,.,TRBV27,CASGQGTYGYTF,TGTGCCAGCGGACAGGGGACCTATGGCTACACCTTC
TRBD2,17,TRBJ2-3,.,TRBV27,CASSGWGSAGETDTQYF,TGTGCCAGCAGTGGATGGGGCTCAGCGGGAGAGACAGATACGCAGTATTTT
TRBD1,18,TRBJ1-1,.,TRBV4-2,CASSQQEASDRRGTEAFF,TGTGCCAGCAGCCAACAAGAGGCCTCGGACAGGCGTGGCACTGAAGCTTTCTTT
.,11,TRBJ1-2,.,TRBV7-9,CASSAPYGYTF,TGTGCCAGCAGCGCACCTTACGGCTACACCTTC
.,14,TRBJ2-1,.,TRBV7-2,CASRAAQGVSEQFF,TGTGCCAGTCGCGCCGCTCAGGGTGTAAGTGAGCAGTTCTTC
TRBD1,14,TRBJ2-5,.,TRBV2,CASRGGTGQETQYF,TGTGCCAGCCGTGGTGGGACAGGCCAAGAGACCCAGTACTTC
.,13,TRBJ2-1,once,TRBV19,CASSSTTYNEQFF,TGTGCCAGTAGTTCCACGACCTACAATGAGCAGTTCTTC
.,11,TRBJ2-7,.,TRBV6-5,CASSMDYEQYF,TGTGCCAGCAGTATGGACTACGAGCAGTACTTC
.,14,TRBJ2-1,.,TRBV10-3,CAAIRGPEEDEQFF,TGTGCCGCTATCAGGGGACCGGAGGAAGATGAGCAGTTCTTC
.,12,TRBJ2-2,.,TRBV29-1,CSVDLETGELFF,TGCAGCGTTGACCTAGAGACCGGGGAGCTGTTTTTT
TRBD2,15,TRBJ2-1,.,TRBV11-1,CASSLLAAPDNEQFF,TGTGCCAGCAGCCTACTAGCGGCCCCCGACAATGAGCAGTTCTTC
TRBD2,16,TRBJ2-7,.,TRBV14,CASSPTLGGSYYEQYF,TGTGCCAGCAGCCCCACTTTAGGCGGGAGTTACTACGAGCAGTACTTC
TRBD1,15,TRBJ2-5,.,TRBV4-1,CASSQLSGGPETQYF,TGCGCCAGCAGCCAACTATCAGGGGGCCCAGAGACCCAGTACTTC
.,15,TRBJ1-5,.,TRBV2,CASSGRFDSNQPQHF,TGTGCCAGCAGTGGCAGGTTCGATAGCAATCAGCCCCAGCATTTT
.,13,TRBJ2-7,.,TRBV6-1,CASKEARGYEQYF,TGTGCCAGCAAAGAGGCTCGTGGCTACGAGCAGTACTTC
.,13,TRBJ2-7,.,TRBV7-9,CASSPDSSYEQYF,TGTGCCAGCAGCCCAGACAGCTCCTACGAGCAGTACTTC
.,15,TRBJ2-6,once,TRBV6-5,CASSSERAGANVLTF,TGTGCCAGCAGTTCAGAGCGTGCTGGGGCCAACGTCCTGACTTTC
.,13,TRBJ2-1,.,TRBV29-1,CSVVGQAVDEQFF,TGCAGCGTTGTCGGACAAGCAGTCGATGAGCAGTTCTTC
TRBD2,13,TRBJ2-1,.,TRBV29-1,CSGELAGANEQFF,TGCAGCGGGGAACTAGCGGGAGCCAATGAGCAGTTCTTC
TRBD2,15,TRBJ2-1,.,TRBV7-9,CASSYGTSGRAEQFF,TGTGCCAGCAGCTACGGGACTAGCGGGAGGGCAGAGCAGTTCTTC
.,15,TRBJ1-3,.,TRBV10-3,CAISDGGLSGNTIYF,TGTGCCATCAGTGACGGGGGGCTCTCTGGAAACACCATATATTTT
TRBD1,15,TRBJ1-5,.,TRBV7-9,CASSLQGANNQPQHF,TGTGCCAGCAGCTTACAGGGGGCAAACAATCAGCCCCAGCATTTT
.,15,TRBJ1-4,.,TRBV7-9,CASSPRTEYNEKLFF,TGTGCCAGCAGCCCCAGGACAGAGTATAATGAAAAACTGTTTTTT
.,14,TRBJ2-7,once,TRBV16,CASSHLAGYVEQYF,TGTGCCAGCAGCCATTTGGCAGGGTATGTCGAGCAGTACTTC
TRBD2,18,TRBJ2-2,.,TRBV6-1,CASSEWGLAGGPTGELFF,TGTGCCAGCAGTGAATGGGGGTTAGCGGGAGGGCCAACCGGGGAGCTGTTTTTT
.,13,TRBJ1-5,few,TRBV28,CASSSGFSQPQHF,TGTGCCAGCAGTTCTGGATTCTCTCAGCCCCAGCATTTT
TRBD2,13,TRBJ2-7,once,TRBV29-1,CSIRTSGGYEQYF,TGCAGCATCAGGACTAGCGGGGGTTACGAGCAGTACTTC
.,11,TRBJ2-1,.,TRBV27,CASRTLHEQFF,TGTGCCAGTCGGACTCTTCATGAGCAGTTCTTC